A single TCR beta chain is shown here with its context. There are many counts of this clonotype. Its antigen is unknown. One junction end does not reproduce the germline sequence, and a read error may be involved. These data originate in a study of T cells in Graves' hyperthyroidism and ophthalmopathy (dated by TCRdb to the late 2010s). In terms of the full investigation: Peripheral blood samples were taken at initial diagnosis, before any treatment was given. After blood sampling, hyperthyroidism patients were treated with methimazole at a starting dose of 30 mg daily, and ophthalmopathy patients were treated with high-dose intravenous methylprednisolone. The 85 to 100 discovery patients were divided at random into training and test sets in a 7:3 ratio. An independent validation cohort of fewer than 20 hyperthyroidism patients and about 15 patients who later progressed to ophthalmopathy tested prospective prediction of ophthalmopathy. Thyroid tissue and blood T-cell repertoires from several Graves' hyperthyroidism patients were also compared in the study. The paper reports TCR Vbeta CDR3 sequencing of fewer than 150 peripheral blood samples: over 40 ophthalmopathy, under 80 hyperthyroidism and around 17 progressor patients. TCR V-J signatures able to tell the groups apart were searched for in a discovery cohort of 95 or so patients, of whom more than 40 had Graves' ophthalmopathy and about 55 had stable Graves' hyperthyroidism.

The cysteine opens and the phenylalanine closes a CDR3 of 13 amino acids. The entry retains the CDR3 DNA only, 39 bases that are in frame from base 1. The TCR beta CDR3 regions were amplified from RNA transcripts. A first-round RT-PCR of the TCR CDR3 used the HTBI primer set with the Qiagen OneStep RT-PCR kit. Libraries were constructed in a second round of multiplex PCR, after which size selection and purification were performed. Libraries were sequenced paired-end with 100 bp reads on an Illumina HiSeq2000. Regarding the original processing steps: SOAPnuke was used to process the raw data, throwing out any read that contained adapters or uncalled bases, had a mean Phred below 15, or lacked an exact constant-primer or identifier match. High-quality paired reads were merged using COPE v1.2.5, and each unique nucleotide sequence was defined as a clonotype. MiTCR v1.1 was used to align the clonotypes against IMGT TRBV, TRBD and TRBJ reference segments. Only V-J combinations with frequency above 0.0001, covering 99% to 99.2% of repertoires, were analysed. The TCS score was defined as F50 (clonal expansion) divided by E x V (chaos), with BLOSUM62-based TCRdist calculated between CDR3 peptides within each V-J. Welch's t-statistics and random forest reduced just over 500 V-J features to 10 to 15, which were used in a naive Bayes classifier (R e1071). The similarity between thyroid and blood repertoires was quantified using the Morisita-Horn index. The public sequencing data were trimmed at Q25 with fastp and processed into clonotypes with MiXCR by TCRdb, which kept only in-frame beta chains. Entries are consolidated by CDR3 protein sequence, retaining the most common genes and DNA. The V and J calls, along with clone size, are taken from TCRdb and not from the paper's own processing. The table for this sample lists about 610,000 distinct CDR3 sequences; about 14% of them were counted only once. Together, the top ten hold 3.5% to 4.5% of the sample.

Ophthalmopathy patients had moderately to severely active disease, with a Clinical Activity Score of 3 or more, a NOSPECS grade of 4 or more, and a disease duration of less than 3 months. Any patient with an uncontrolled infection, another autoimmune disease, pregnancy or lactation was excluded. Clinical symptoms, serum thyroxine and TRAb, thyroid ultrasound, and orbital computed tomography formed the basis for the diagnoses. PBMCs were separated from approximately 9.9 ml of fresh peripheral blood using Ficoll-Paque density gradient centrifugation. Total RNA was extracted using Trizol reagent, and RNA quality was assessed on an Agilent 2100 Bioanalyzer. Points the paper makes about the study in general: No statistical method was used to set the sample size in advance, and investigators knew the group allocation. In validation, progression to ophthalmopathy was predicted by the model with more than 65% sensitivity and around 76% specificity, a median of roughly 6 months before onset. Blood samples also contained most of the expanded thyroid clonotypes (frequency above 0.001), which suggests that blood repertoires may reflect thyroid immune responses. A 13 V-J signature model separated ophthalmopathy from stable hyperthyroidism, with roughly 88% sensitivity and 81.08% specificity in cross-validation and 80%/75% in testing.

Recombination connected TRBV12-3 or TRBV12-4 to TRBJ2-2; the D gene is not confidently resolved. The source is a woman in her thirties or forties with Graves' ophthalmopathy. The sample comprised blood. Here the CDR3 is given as CAETPANIGELFF. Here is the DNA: TGTGCCGAAACTCCAGCGAACATCGGGGAGCTGTTTTTT.